Each of the 26 T cell receptor beta chains below was sequenced from the same sample in a study of graft-versus-host responses after intestinal transplantation (dated by TCRdb to the early 2020s). Library preparation used the immunoSEQ multiplex PCR assay. TCRdb mirrors the immuneACCESS table, restricted to in-frame sequences. Some clones are absent from its copies; in checked studies, under half trace to an unresolved V gene, and the reason for the others is unknown. Recorded for this sample are about 120,000 clones; approximately 95% of them occurred a single time. The top ten hold 3% to 4% of the sample. The time point tag for this specimen amounts to: cells obtained before transplantation from donor or recipient. Their recognized antigens are unknown. The source was unstimulated CD8+ T cells sorted from spleen or lymph node cells, collected before intestinal transplant. These receptors originate from a human donor who received an intestinal transplant.

The chain uses TRBV4-2 and TRBJ2-7; no definite D call. Germline values: CDR1 LGHNA, CDR2 YNFKEQ. This CDR3 contains 13 residues. The ends were cut back, 1 base at V and 4 bases at J, with 8 bases in the middle. The CDR3: CASSQVLRYEQYF. In nucleotides, the CDR3 is TGTGCCAGCAGCCAAGTCTTGCGTTACGAGCAGTACTTC.

This chain connects TRBV27 to TRBJ2-3; 10 bases are a match to TRBD1. The germline CDR1 and CDR2 sequences are MNHEY and SMNVEV (reference sequence). This CDR3 region has 14 residues. V dropped 6 bases and J dropped 2; count of bases not matched to a gene: 2. CDR3 in amino acids: CASRTGGVTDTQYF. CDR3 nucleotides: TGTGCCAGCAGGACAGGGGGCGTCACAGATACGCAGTATTTT.

The gene calls are TRBV4-3 and TRBJ2-3, with TRBD2 matching over 10 bases. Trimming took 0 bases from V and 4 from J; bases not matched to a gene: 4. Germline loops: CDR1 LGHNA, CDR2 YSLEER. CDR3 length: 16 residues. The CDR3: CASSQEPSGSSDTQYF. The CDR3 DNA sequence: TGCGCCAGCAGCCAAGAGCCTAGCGGGAGTTCAGATACGCAGTATTTT.

This clone was recorded once. The chain recombines TRBV6-1 with TRBJ2-1, with a possible D match to TRBD1 (6 bases). CDR1 and CDR2 from the germline V gene are MNHNS and SASEGT. With 6 bases removed from V and 3 bases from J, the gap between germline ends came to 9 bases. This CDR3 has 13 amino acids. In DNA, the CDR3 is TGTGCCAGCAGACCGGACAGCTACAATGAGCAGTTCTTC. Amino acids: CASRPDSYNEQFF.

The rearrangement joins TRBV7-9 to TRBJ1-1; TRBD1 might be the D (6 bases). Germline-derived CDR1 and CDR2 are SEHNR and FQNEAQ (reference sequence). This CDR3 spans 13 amino acids. V was shortened by 5 bases and J by 5 bases, with 12 bases between the two germline ends. The CDR3 protein is CASSPIGGTEAFF. The CDR3 nucleotides are TGTGCCAGCAGCCCGATAGGGGGAACTGAAGCTTTCTTT.

The chain employs TRBV6-6 and TRBJ2-1; D uncertain. The CDR3 length is 14 residues. V was clipped by 6 bases and J by 10 bases, with 19 bases between them. Germline-derived CDR1 and CDR2 are MNHNY and SVGAGI (reference sequence). CDR3 DNA: TGTGCCAGCAGAAGGGTTGGTCGGGTAGAGGAGCAGTTCTTC. This translates into CASRRVGRVEEQFF.

This chain connects TRBV19 to TRBJ2-7; D tentatively reads TRBD1 or TRBD2 (5 bases each). The CDR3 length is 11 residues. V lost 6 bases and J 7 bases, leaving 10 bases between the germline ends. Germline V CDR1 and CDR2: LNHDA, SQIVND (reference sequence). CDR3 sequence reads: CASSLGTEQYF. CDR3 in DNA: TGTGCCAGTAGCCTGGGGACGGAGCAGTACTTC.

The genes are TRBV28 and TRBJ1-4; weak D call: TRBD1 (6 bases). Trimming cost V 3 bases and J 4 bases, with 12 bases left between them. Germline-derived CDR1 and CDR2 are MDHEN and SYDVKM. The CDR3 runs 15 residues. CDR3: CASSLVQGFNEKLFF. In DNA, the CDR3 is TGTGCCAGCAGTTTGGTGCAGGGGTTTAATGAAAAACTGTTTTTT.

The CDR3 sequence is CASSLVGSGIGYEQYF. For the CDR3, the DNA is TGTGCCAGCAGTTTGGTAGGGAGCGGGATAGGGTACGAGCAGTACTTC. V is TRBV28 and J is TRBJ2-7, with TRBD2 matching over 7 bases. V gave up 3 bases and J gave up 4 bases; unmatched junction bases: 12. Germline loops: CDR1 MDHEN, CDR2 SYDVKM. This CDR3 is built from 16 residues.

This clone has a single count. This sequence joins TRBV30 and TRBJ2-1, with D unresolved. This CDR3 spans 15 amino acids. Germline values: CDR1 GTSNPN, CDR2 SVGIG (reference sequence). Trimming took 0 bases from V and 7 from J, leaving 16 bases between them. The chain's CDR3 is CAWSVVASILNEQFF. The CDR3 DNA follows: TGTGCCTGGAGTGTGGTAGCCAGCATTCTGAATGAGCAGTTCTTC. Looking up the rest from reference TRBV30 and TRBJ2-1 gives the full variable domain: SQTIHQWPATLVQPVGSPLSLECTVEGTSNPNLYWYRQAAGRGLQLLFYSVGIGQISSEVPQNLSASRPQDRQFILSSKKLLLSDSGFYLCAWSVVASILNEQFFGPGTRLTVL.

The CDR3 nucleotides are TGTGCCAGCAGCCCCGGAGGGAATGAGCAGTTCTTC. This gives the protein CASSPGGNEQFF. The chain has TRBV5-4 and TRBJ2-1, with D perhaps TRBD2 (6 bases). Germline-derived CDR1 and CDR2 are SGHNT and YYREEE (reference sequence). CDR3 length: 12 residues. Trimming removed 4 bases from V and 7 bases from J, with 9 bases in between.

J is TRBJ1-1 and V is TRBV6-4; no clear D. The V gene lost 0 bases and the J gene lost 2 bases, with 10 bases spanning the gap. Germline assignment: CDR1 MRHNA and CDR2 SNTAGT. The CDR3 loop spans 15 amino acids. Here the CDR3 reads CASSDSIIGNTEAFF. DNA for the CDR3: TGTGCCAGCAGTGACTCGATAATAGGTAACACTGAAGCTTTCTTT.

V usage is TRBV20-1 and J usage is TRBJ2-1, with D tentatively TRBD2 (5 bases). Germline loops: CDR1 DFQATT, CDR2 SNEGSKA (reference sequence). The germline V and J ends were trimmed by 3 bases and 12 bases, with 12 bases remaining between them. The CDR3 is 11 residues long. CDR3 nucleotides: TGCAGTGCTAGGGAGACTACTGCGCAGTTCTTC. Its translation is CSARETTAQFF.

This clone showed up just once. V gene TRBV2 combines with J gene TRBJ2-1; tentative D call: TRBD1 (7 bases). V was pared by 5 bases and J by 4 bases, with 18 bases between. The germline gives CDR1 SNHLY, CDR2 FYNNEI. This CDR3 spans 16 amino acids. CDR3: CASSPWPGGQYNEQFF. The CDR3 DNA reads TGTGCCAGCAGTCCTTGGCCAGGGGGGCAATACAATGAGCAGTTCTTC.

V and J are TRBV30 and TRBJ2-2; possibly TRBD1 for D (5 bases). Germline assignment: CDR1 GTSNPN and CDR2 SVGIG (reference sequence). The length of the CDR3 is 13 residues. The V end lost 3 bases, the J end lost 4 bases, and 9 bases lay between the germline ends. The CDR3 bases are TGTGCCTGGAGCGACAGCAGCACCGGGGAGCTGTTTTTT. This sequence encodes CAWSDSSTGELFF.

The CDR3 is CASSSGLATQYEQFF. The CDR3 nucleotides read TGTGCCAGCAGTTCAGGACTAGCGACCCAGTATGAGCAGTTCTTC. The gene calls are TRBV27 and TRBJ2-1; 9 bases align to TRBD2. Trimming at V came to 4 bases and at J to 8 bases, leaving 9 bases not matched to a gene. Looked up from germline, CDR1 is MNHEY and CDR2 is SMNVEV (reference sequence). The length of the CDR3 is 15 residues.

CDR3 residues: CASSPPFMNTEAFF. CDR3 sequence (DNA): TGTGCCAGCAGTCCCCCCTTCATGAACACTGAAGCTTTCTTT. The rearrangement uses TRBV28 and TRBJ1-1; D is ambiguous. From germline, CDR1 is MDHEN and CDR2 SYDVKM. V shed 5 bases and J shed 0 bases, with 10 bases lying between them. This CDR3 region has 14 residues.

This clone was picked up one time. J is TRBJ1-2 and V is TRBV25-1; D uncertain. With 3 bases removed from V and 2 bases from J, the gap between germline ends came to 13 bases. In germline, CDR1 is MGHDK, CDR2 SYGVNS. This CDR3 is 15 amino acids long. The DNA for the CDR3 is TGTGCCAGCAGTGAGTCCAGGCGACCAAACTATGGCTACACCTTC. Amino acids: CASSESRRPNYGYTF.

The sample holds one count of this clone. The gene calls are TRBV9 and TRBJ1-2; 7 nucleotides agree with TRBD1. This CDR3 has 14 amino acids. Germline V gene lookup returns CDR1 SGDLS and CDR2 YYNGEE. With 3 bases clipped from V and 4 bases from J, the junction kept 6 bases outside the gene matches. The CDR3 sequence is CASSEGAHGYGYTF. Written as DNA, the CDR3 is TGTGCCAGCAGCGAGGGGGCGCATGGCTATGGCTACACCTTC.

This sequence joins TRBV27 and TRBJ2-7, with D hard to call. Per the germline V gene, CDR1 is MNHEY and CDR2 is SMNVEV (reference sequence). V lost 2 bases and J lost 6, with 11 bases in between. The CDR3 sequence is 13 residues long. The CDR3 sequence is CASSLEQFGEQYF. The DNA for the CDR3 is TGTGCCAGCAGTTTAGAACAATTTGGCGAGCAGTACTTC.

The V and J genes are TRBV11-2 and TRBJ1-1; D is ambiguous. CDR3 length: 11 residues. Germline CDR1 is SGHAT and CDR2 is FQNNGV. Trimming removed 4 bases from V and 7 bases from J, with 7 bases in between. The CDR3 is CASSSSHEAFF. The CDR3 DNA is TGTGCCAGCAGCTCGTCCCATGAAGCTTTCTTT.

This chain uses TRBV10-3 with TRBJ2-1; 15 bases line up with TRBD2. The germline V gene encodes CDR1 ENHRY and CDR2 SYGVKD. Trimming took 8 bases from V and 4 from J; bases not matched to a gene: 3. This CDR3 spans 15 amino acids. CDR3 in amino acids: CAIGGLAGGYNEQFF. CDR3 bases: TGTGCCATCGGGGGACTAGCGGGAGGTTACAATGAGCAGTTCTTC.

The chain combines TRBV5-1 with TRBJ2-7; TRBD1 matches 10 bases. The CDR3 sequence is 18 residues long. Germline-derived CDR1 and CDR2 are SGHRS and YFSETQ. V shed 2 bases, J shed 1 base, and the junction held 12 bases outside the gene matches. The CDR3 loop is CASSFSGQGGILSYEQYF. The CDR3 DNA follows: TGCGCCAGCAGCTTCAGTGGACAGGGGGGAATTTTATCCTACGAGCAGTACTTC.

In its sample, this clone was seen once. The sample has other DNA sequences that encode this CDR3 too. This chain links TRBV5-4 with TRBJ2-3, with D possibly TRBD2 on 6 matching bases. CDR3 size: 18 residues. Trimming took 4 bases from V and 1 from J, leaving 22 bases between them. Germline assignment: CDR1 SGHNT and CDR2 YYREEE (reference sequence). The CDR3 spells CASSPAPLTSEGTDTQYF. The CDR3 coding sequence is TGTGCCAGCAGCCCCGCCCCTCTGACTAGTGAAGGCACAGATACGCAGTATTTT.

This chain connects TRBV7-9 to TRBJ2-5; the match to TRBD2 covers 13 bases. This CDR3 spans 19 amino acids. The ends lost 0 bases at V and 1 base at J; junction bases unmatched: 8. From germline, CDR1 is SEHNR and CDR2 FQNEAQ (reference sequence). CDR3 bases: TGTGCCAGCAGCTTAGCGTTGGAACTAGCGGGAGGGCCCCAAGAGACCCAGTACTTC. It codes for CASSLALELAGGPQETQYF.

The rearrangement uses TRBV6-5 and TRBJ2-1, with 7 bases matching TRBD2. Germline loops: CDR1 MNHEY, CDR2 SVGAGI. The CDR3 is 15 residues long. Trimming removed 4 bases from V and 7 bases from J; junction bases left unmatched: 10. This chain's CDR3 is CASSFGGSILNEQFF. The CDR3 DNA sequence: TGTGCCAGCAGTTTTGGCGGGAGCATTTTAAATGAGCAGTTCTTC.